Listed here are 16 T cell receptor beta chains from one sample, sequenced in a study of T cells in Graves' hyperthyroidism and ophthalmopathy. Amplification targeted TCR beta CDR3 regions from RNA transcripts. Initially, a first-round RT-PCR of the TCR CDR3 employed the HTBI primer set. TCRdb re-analysed the multiplex PCR reads in MiXCR, keeping a single row per CDR3 protein. The repertoire holds 280,000 or so distinct CDR3 sequences, with 13% to 15% as singletons. The sample comprised blood. These receptors came from a woman aged 50 to 65 with Graves' hyperthyroidism that later progressed to Graves' ophthalmopathy.

This clonotype was picked up many times. The gene calls are TRBV6-1 and TRBJ2-1; D unresolved. The CDR3 has 16 amino acids. V lost 5 bases and J lost 0, with 14 bases in between. Germline V gene lookup returns CDR1 MNHNS and CDR2 SASEGT. CDR3 amino acids: CASSPSWAPSYNEQFF. The CDR3 DNA reads as TGTGCCAGCAGTCCCTCGTGGGCCCCCTCCTACAATGAGCAGTTCTTC.

This clonotype was found many times. The V call is TRBV9, the J call TRBJ2-3; TRBD2 aligns across 10 bases. The junction had 13 bases not matched to a gene; V was cut back by 3 bases and J by 6 bases. Germline lookup yields CDR1 SGDLS and CDR2 YYNGEE. The CDR3 is 17 amino acids. The CDR3 here is CASSAQEGLAGVDTQYF. Here the CDR3 DNA reads TGTGCCAGCAGCGCCCAGGAGGGCCTAGCGGGAGTCGATACGCAGTATTTT.

V and J are TRBV19 and TRBJ2-5; TRBD1 matches at 9 bases. The CDR3 consists of 13 residues. Germline trimming cut 6 bases from V and 5 bases from J; bases unmatched to any gene: 4. The germline CDR1 and CDR2 sequences are LNHDA and SQIVND (reference sequence). CDR3 amino acids: CASRRTGDETQYF. Here the CDR3 DNA reads TGTGCCAGTAGGAGGACAGGGGATGAGACCCAGTACTTC.

The genes are TRBV9 and TRBJ1-6, with a tentative D call TRBD1 (6 bases). Trimming left V 0 bases short and J 9 bases short, with 10 bases between. The germline gives CDR1 SGDLS, CDR2 YYNGEE. The CDR3 has 14 amino acids. The CDR3, as DNA: TGTGCCAGCAGCGTAGGGGGGCATGGTTCACCCCTCCACTTT. Amino acids: CASSVGGHGSPLHF.

Many counts were recorded for this clonotype. The chain is built from TRBV6-1 and TRBJ1-2; tentatively, D is TRBD1 (5 bases). V dropped 7 bases and J dropped 5 bases, with 20 bases sitting between them. The CDR3 contains 15 residues. Germline lookup yields CDR1 MNHNS and CDR2 SASEGT. For the CDR3, the DNA is TGTGCCAGCATTCATAGGAGGGGACGCGGTTATGGCTACACCTTC. Amino acid sequence: CASIHRRGRGYGYTF.

This clonotype appeared many times. The CDR3 DNA reads as TGCGCCAGCAGCTTGGATCCCAATTCACCCCTCCACTTT. It yields the protein CASSLDPNSPLHF. J is TRBJ1-6 and V is TRBV5-1, with unresolved D. The CDR3 sequence is 13 residues long. Germline values: CDR1 SGHRS, CDR2 YFSETQ. V was shortened by 0 bases and J by 7 bases, with 5 bases between the two germline ends. Looking up the rest from reference TRBV5-1 and TRBJ1-6 gives the full variable domain: KAGVTQTPRYLIKTRGQQVTLSCSPISGHRSVSWYQQTPGQGLQFLFEYFSETQRNKGNFPGRFSGRQFSNSRSEMNVSTLELGDSALYLCASSLDPNSPLHFGNGTRLTVT.

The chain combines TRBV3-1 with TRBJ2-2, with 10 bases fitting TRBD1. V was clipped by 1 base and J by 0 bases; unmatched bases: 5. There are 18 residues in the CDR3. In germline, CDR1 is LGHDT, CDR2 YNNKEL (reference sequence). For the CDR3, the DNA is TGTGCCAGCAGCCAAGGGACAGGGGGTATCCCGAACACCGGGGAGCTGTTTTTT. Encoded protein: CASSQGTGGIPNTGELFF. The variable domain in full, completed from reference TRBV3-1 and TRBJ2-2, reads DTAVSQTPKYLVTQMGNDKSIKCEQNLGHDTMYWYKQDSKKFLKIMFSYNNKELIINETVPNRFSPKSPDKAHLNLHINSLELGDSAVYFCASSQGTGGIPNTGELFFGEGSRLTVL.

This clonotype was seen at least ten times. The chain links TRBV18 to TRBJ1-6; D might be TRBD1 (6 bases). The germline gives CDR1 KGHSH, CDR2 LQKENI. V was shortened by 4 bases and J by 5 bases, with 12 bases between the two germline ends. The CDR3 runs to 15 residues. The CDR3 here is CASSLTGHNNSPLHF. CDR3 nucleotides: TGTGCCAGCTCACTCACGGGACATAATAATTCACCCCTCCACTTT. Full variable domain (missing parts from reference TRBV18 and TRBJ1-6): NAGVMQNPRHLVRRRGQEARLRCSPMKGHSHVYWYRQLPEEGLKFMVYLQKENIIDESGMPKERFSAEFPKEGPSILRIQQVVRGDSAAYFCASSLTGHNNSPLHFGNGTRLTVT.

This clonotype was seen ten or more times. The chain combines TRBV24-1 with TRBJ1-5, with D possibly TRBD1 on 5 matching bases. Germline V gene lookup returns CDR1 KGHDR and CDR2 SFDVKD. The CDR3 loop spans 15 amino acids. V dropped 7 bases and J dropped 2 bases, with 14 bases sitting between them. The CDR3 DNA is TGTGCCACCAGGAGGGACCCGATGGGCAATCAGCCCCAGCATTTT. Its protein product is CATRRDPMGNQPQHF.

The table lists this clonotype with a few counts. The V and J genes are TRBV9 and TRBJ2-1, with 9 bases that match TRBD2. V dropped 3 bases and J dropped 4; count of bases not matched to a gene: 17. Per germline, CDR1 SGDLS and CDR2 YYNGEE. This CDR3 is built from 19 residues. DNA for the CDR3: TGTGCCAGCAGCGAGAGCCTCCCACGGCTAGCGGGGATTTACAATGAGCAGTTCTTC. As protein: CASSESLPRLAGIYNEQFF.

This clonotype was recorded only once. A much more abundant neighbour one base away suggests this may be a read error. The chain combines TRBV5-1 with TRBJ2-7; TRBD2 matches at 8 bases. Germline assignment: CDR1 SGHRS and CDR2 YFSETQ. Losses at the gene ends were 5 bases for V and 5 bases for J; bases not matched to a gene: 9. This CDR3 is 14 amino acids long. For the CDR3, the DNA is TGCGCCAGCAGAACCCCGGGACTAGTTGACGAGCAGTACTTC. Its protein product is CASRTPGLVDEQYF.

This clonotype was observed at least ten times. The chain is built from TRBV7-6 and TRBJ2-7; 14 bases fit TRBD2. The CDR3 contains 16 residues. Trimming cost V 5 bases and J 0 bases; bases outside gene matches: 3. Germline V CDR1 and CDR2: SGHVS, FNYEAQ. CDR3 protein: CASSRGTSGSSYEQYF. CDR3 sequence (DNA): TGTGCCAGCAGCCGAGGGACTAGCGGGAGCTCCTACGAGCAGTACTTC.

This clonotype was counted at least ten times. V and J are TRBV24-1 and TRBJ2-3; TRBD2 aligns across 8 bases. The trim removed 11 bases at V and 0 bases at J, leaving 6 bases unmatched. The CDR3 runs to 14 residues. Looked up from germline, CDR1 is KGHDR and CDR2 is SFDVKD. The CDR3 sequence: CAIKAGVSTDTQYF. CDR3 nucleotide sequence: TGTGCCATCAAAGCGGGGGTTAGCACAGATACGCAGTATTTT.

This clonotype was picked up many times. The J gene is TRBJ1-5, the V gene TRBV2; D is perhaps TRBD1 (5 bases). Germline loops: CDR1 SNHLY, CDR2 FYNNEI. The CDR3 consists of 15 residues. Trimming shortened V by 6 bases and J by 2 bases, and 14 bases separated the two germline ends. For the CDR3, the DNA is TGTGCCAGCAGCCTCAGCTGGGGGGGCAATCAGCCCCAGCATTTT. Translating it yields CASSLSWGGNQPQHF.

This chain uses TRBV19 with TRBJ1-1, with D unresolved. Germline values: CDR1 LNHDA, CDR2 SQIVND (reference sequence). The CDR3 sequence is 13 residues long. Deletions cut 2 bases from V and 2 bases from J, with 6 bases between. CDR3 DNA sequence: TGTGCCAGTAGTATACGTATCAACACTGAAGCTTTCTTT. Its protein is CASSIRINTEAFF.

This chain uses TRBV4-1 with TRBJ2-5; possibly TRBD1 or TRBD2 for D (5 bases each). Trimming took 1 base from V and 5 from J, leaving 14 bases between them. This CDR3 is 15 amino acids long. Germline lookup yields CDR1 MGHRA and CDR2 YSYEKL. The CDR3 sequence: CASSQGVSRGETQYF. CDR3 sequence (DNA): TGCGCCAGCAGCCAAGGGGTTTCTCGGGGCGAGACCCAGTACTTC.